This entry is about one T cell receptor (beta chain). Its target is unknown. Additional DNA sequences in this sample encode the identical CDR3. Sequenced by immunoSEQ multiplex PCR; TCRdb stores in-frame clones only, minus some. The table has 25,000 to 35,000 clones, roughly 80% seen once. The data originate from a study of graft-versus-host responses after intestinal transplantation. Study information: Transplants were multivisceral, liver-intestinal, or isolated intestinal. Anti-thymocyte globulin induction preceded about 3 years of tacrolimus and steroid maintenance in all recipients. General study points: Early after transplant, HvG clones declined as circulating GvH clones peaked. The study found high graft-versus-host to host-versus-graft clonal ratios in allografts of patients with graft-donor T cell macrochimerism.

The CDR3 runs 18 residues. Germline CDR1 MGHRA, CDR2 YSYEKL. The trim removed 0 bases at V and 0 bases at J, leaving 3 bases unmatched. This TCR was recovered from a human donor who received an intestinal transplant. The source was unstimulated CD8+ T cells sorted from spleen or lymph node cells, collected before intestinal transplant. The rearrangement uses TRBV4-1 and TRBJ2-6; 9 nucleotides line up with TRBD2. The CDR3 protein is CASSQDVAGASGANVLTF. The CDR3 DNA sequence: TGCGCCAGCAGCCAAGATGTAGCGGGGGCCTCTGGGGCCAACGTCCTGACTTTC.